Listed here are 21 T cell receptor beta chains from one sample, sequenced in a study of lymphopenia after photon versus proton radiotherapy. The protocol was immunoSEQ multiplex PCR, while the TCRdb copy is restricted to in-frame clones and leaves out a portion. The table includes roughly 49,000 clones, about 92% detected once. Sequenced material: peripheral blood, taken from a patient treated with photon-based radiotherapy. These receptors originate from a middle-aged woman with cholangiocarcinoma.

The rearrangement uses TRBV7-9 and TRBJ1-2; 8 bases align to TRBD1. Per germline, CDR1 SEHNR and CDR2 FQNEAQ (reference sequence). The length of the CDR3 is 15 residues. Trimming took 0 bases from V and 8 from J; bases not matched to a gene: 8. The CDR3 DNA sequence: TGTGCCAGCAGCTTAGCTCTTACAGGGGGAGAGGGCTACACCTTC. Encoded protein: CASSLALTGGEGYTF.

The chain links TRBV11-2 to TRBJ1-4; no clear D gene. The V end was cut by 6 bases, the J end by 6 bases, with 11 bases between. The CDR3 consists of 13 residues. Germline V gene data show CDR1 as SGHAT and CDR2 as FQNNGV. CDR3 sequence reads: CASSRPGDEKLFF. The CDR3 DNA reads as TGTGCCAGCAGTCGTCCGGGAGATGAAAAACTGTTTTTT.

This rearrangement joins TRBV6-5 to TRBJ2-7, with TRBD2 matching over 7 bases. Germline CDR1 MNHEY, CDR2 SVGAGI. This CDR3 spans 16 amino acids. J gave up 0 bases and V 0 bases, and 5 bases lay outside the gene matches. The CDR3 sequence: CASSYSGGRISYEQYF. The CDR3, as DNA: TGTGCCAGCAGTTACTCGGGCGGGAGAATCTCCTACGAGCAGTACTTC.

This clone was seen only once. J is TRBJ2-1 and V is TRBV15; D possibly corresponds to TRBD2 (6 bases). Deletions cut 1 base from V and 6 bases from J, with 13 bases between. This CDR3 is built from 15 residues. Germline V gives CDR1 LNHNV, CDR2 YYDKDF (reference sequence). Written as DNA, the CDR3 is TGTGCCACCAGCAGAGGTCGGGGGAGCAGCAATGAGCAGTTCTTC. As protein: CATSRGRGSSNEQFF.

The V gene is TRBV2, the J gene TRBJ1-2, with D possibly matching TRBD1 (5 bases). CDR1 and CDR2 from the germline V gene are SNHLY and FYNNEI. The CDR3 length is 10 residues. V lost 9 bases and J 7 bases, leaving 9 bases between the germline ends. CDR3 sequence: CARGDAGYTF. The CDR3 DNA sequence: TGTGCCAGGGGGGACGCTGGCTACACCTTC.

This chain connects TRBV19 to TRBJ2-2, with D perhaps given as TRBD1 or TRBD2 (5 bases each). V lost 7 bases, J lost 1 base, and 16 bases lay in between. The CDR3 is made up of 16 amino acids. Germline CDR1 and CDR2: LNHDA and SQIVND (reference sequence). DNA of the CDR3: TGTGCCAGTACTCGAGGGCAGGGTCGGAACACCGGGGAGCTGTTTTTT. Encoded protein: CASTRGQGRNTGELFF.

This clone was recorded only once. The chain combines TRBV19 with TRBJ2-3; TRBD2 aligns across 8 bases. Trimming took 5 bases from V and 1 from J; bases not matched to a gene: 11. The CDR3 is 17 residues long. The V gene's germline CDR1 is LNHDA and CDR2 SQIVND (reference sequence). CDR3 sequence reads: CASSSKPGTSGTDTQYF. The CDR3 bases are TGTGCCAGTAGTTCCAAACCCGGGACTAGTGGCACAGATACGCAGTATTTT.

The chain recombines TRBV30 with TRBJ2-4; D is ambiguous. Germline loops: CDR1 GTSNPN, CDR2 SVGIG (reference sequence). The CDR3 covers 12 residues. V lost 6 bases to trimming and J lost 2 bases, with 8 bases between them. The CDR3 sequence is CACQVTKNIQYF. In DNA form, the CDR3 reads TGTGCCTGTCAGGTGACCAAAAACATTCAGTACTTC.

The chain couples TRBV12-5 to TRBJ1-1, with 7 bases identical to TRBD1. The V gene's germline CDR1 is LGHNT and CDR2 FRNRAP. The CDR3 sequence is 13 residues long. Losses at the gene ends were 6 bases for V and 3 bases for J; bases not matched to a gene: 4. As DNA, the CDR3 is TGTGCTAGTGGCCAGGGGGGGTACACTGAAGCTTTCTTT. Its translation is CASGQGGYTEAFF.

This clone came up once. The CDR3 loop is CASLGTGNQPQHF. The CDR3 DNA is TGTGCCAGCTTAGGGACAGGGAATCAGCCCCAGCATTTT. The gene calls are TRBV27 and TRBJ1-5; TRBD1 matches at 9 bases. The CDR3 covers 13 residues. V was pared by 8 bases and J by 4 bases, with 3 bases of the junction left unmatched. Germline CDR1 is MNHEY and CDR2 is SMNVEV (reference sequence).

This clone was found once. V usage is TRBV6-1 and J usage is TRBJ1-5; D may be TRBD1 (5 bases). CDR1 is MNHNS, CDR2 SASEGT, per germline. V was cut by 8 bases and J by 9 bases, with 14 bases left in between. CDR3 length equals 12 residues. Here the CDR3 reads CASSSGHGPQHF. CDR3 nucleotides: TGTGCCAGCTCGAGTGGACATGGGCCCCAGCATTTT.

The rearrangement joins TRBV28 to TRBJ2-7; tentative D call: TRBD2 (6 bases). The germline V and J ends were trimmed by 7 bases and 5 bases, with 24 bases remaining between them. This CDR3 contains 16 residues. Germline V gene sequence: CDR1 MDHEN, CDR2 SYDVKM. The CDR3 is CASTSPPRGGANEQYF. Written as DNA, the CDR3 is TGTGCCAGCACCTCCCCCCCGAGAGGAGGGGCGAACGAGCAGTACTTC.

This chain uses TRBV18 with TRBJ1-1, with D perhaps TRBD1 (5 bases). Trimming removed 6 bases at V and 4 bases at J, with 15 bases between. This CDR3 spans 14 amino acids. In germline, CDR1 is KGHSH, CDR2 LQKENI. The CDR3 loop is CASSPGRRGTEAFF. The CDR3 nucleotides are TGTGCCAGCTCGCCGGGGCGGCGGGGCACTGAAGCTTTCTTT.

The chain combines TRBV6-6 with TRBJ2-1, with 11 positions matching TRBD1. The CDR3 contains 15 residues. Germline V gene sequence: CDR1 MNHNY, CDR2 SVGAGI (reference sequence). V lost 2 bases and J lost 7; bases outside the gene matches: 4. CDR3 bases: TGTGCCAGCAGTTACGGTGGGACAGGGGGTAATGAGCAGTTCTTC. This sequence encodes CASSYGGTGGNEQFF.

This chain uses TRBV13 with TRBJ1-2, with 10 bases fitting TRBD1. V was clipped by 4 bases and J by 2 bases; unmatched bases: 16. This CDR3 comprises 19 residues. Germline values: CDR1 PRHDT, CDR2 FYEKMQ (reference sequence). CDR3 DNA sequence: TGTGCCAGCAGCTCCAAACGTCCCGGGACAGGGGAGGCAAACTATGGCTACACCTTC. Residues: CASSSKRPGTGEANYGYTF.

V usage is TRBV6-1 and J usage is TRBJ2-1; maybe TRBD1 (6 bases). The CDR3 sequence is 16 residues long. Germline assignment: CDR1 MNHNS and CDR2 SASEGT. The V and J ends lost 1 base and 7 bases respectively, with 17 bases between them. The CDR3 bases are TGTGCCAGCAGTGAAGGCTTTGGGGGCGCGAAAAATGAGCAGTTCTTC. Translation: CASSEGFGGAKNEQFF.

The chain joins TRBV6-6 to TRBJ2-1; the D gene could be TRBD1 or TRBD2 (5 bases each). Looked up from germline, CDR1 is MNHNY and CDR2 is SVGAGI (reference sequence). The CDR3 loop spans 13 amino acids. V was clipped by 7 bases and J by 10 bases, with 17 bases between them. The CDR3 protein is CASTRGASHEQFF. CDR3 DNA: TGTGCCAGCACCCGAGGGGCCAGCCACGAGCAGTTCTTC.

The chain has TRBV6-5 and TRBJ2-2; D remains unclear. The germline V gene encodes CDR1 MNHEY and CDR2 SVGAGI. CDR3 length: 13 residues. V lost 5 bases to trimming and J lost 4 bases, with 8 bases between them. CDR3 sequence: CASSPKITGELFF. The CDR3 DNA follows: TGTGCCAGCAGTCCTAAAATCACCGGGGAGCTGTTTTTT.

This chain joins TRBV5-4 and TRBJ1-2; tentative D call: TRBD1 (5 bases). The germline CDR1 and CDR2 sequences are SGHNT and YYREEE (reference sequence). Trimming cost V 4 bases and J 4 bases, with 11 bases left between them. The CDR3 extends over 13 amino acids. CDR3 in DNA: TGTGCCAGCAGCCCCCCGGGACCCTATGGCTACACCTTC. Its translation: CASSPPGPYGYTF.

CDR3 bases: TGTGCCAGCAGCCCACAGCCGAATCAGCCCCAGCATTTT. Translation gives CASSPQPNQPQHF. The V and J genes are TRBV7-3 and TRBJ1-5; D is unclear. V was shortened by 5 bases and J by 4 bases, with 9 bases between the two germline ends. This CDR3 comprises 13 residues. Per germline, CDR1 SGHTA and CDR2 FQGTGA.

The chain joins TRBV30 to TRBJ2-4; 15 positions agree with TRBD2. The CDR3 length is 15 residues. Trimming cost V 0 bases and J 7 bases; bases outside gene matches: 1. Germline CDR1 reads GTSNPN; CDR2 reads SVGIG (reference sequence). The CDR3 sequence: CAWSVGLAGGNIQYF. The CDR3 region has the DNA TGTGCCTGGAGTGTGGGACTAGCGGGGGGCAACATTCAGTACTTC.